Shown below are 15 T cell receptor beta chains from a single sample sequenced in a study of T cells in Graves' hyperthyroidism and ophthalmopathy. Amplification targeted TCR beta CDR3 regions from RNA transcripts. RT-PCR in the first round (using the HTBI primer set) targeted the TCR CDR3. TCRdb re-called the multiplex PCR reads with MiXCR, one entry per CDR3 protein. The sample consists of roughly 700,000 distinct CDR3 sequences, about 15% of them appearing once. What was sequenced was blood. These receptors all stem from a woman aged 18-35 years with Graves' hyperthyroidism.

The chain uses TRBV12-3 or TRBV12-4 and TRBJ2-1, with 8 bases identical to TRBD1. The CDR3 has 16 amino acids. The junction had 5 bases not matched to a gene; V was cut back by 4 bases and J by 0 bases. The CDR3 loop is CASSYRGRGSYNEQFF. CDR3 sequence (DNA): TGTGCCAGCAGTTACAGGGGGAGAGGCTCCTACAATGAGCAGTTCTTC.

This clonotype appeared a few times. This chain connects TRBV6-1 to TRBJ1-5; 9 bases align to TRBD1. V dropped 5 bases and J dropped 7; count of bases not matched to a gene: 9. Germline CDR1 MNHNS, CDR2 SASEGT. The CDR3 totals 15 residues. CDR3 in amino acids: CASSLGQGFWQPQHF. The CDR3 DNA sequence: TGTGCCAGCAGTCTTGGACAGGGGTTTTGGCAGCCCCAGCATTTT.

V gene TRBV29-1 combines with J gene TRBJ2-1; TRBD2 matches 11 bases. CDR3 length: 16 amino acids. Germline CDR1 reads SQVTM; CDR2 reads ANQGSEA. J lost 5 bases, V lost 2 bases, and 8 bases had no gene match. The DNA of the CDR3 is TGCAGCGTTGAACTAGCGGGAGGTCGAGGCCACAATGAGCAGTTCTTC. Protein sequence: CSVELAGGRGHNEQFF.

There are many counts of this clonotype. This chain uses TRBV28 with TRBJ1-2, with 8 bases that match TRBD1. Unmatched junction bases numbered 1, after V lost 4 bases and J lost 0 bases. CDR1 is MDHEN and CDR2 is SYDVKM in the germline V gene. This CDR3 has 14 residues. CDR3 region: CASSSGQANYGYTF. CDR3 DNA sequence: TGTGCCAGCAGTTCGGGACAGGCTAACTATGGCTACACCTTC.

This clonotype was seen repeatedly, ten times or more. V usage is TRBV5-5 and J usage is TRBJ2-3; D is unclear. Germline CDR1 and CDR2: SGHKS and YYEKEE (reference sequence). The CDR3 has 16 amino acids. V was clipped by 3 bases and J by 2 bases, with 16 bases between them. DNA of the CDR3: TGTGCCAGCAGCTCCCGGACCCCCTCTTACACAGATACGCAGTATTTT. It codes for CASSSRTPSYTDTQYF.

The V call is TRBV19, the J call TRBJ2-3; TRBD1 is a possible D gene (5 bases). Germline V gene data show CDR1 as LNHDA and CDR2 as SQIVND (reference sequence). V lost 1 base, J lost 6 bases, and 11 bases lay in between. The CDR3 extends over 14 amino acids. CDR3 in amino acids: CASSIVGQPDTQYF. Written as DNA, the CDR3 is TGTGCCAGTAGTATAGTGGGGCAGCCTGATACGCAGTATTTT.

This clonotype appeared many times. This chain's CDR3 is CAWRGGGAEAFF. The CDR3 region has the DNA TGTGCCTGGAGAGGGGGAGGTGCTGAAGCTTTCTTT. This chain links TRBV30 with TRBJ1-1, with a possible D match to TRBD1 (6 bases). This CDR3 contains 12 residues. Trimming pared 3 bases from V and 6 bases from J, leaving 11 bases between. The V gene's germline CDR1 is GTSNPN and CDR2 SVGIG (reference sequence).

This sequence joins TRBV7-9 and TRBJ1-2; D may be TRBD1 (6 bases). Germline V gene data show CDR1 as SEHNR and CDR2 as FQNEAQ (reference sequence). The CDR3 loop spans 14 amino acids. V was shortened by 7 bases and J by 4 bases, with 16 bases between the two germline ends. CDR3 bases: TGTGCCAGCACTCTAGAGGGGGGGGTCTATGGCTACACCTTC. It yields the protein CASTLEGGVYGYTF. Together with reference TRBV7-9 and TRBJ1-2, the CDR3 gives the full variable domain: DTGVSQNPRHKITKRGQNVTFRCDPISEHNRLYWYRQTLGQGPEFLTYFQNEAQLEKSRLLSDRFSAERPKGSFSTLEIQRTEQGDSAMYLCASTLEGGVYGYTFGSGTRLTVV.

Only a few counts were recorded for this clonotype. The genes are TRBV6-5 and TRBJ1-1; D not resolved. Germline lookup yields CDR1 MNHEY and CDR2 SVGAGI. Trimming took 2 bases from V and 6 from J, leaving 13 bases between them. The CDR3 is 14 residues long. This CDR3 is CASSYIEGAAEAFF. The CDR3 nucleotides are TGTGCCAGCAGTTACATTGAGGGTGCGGCTGAAGCTTTCTTT.

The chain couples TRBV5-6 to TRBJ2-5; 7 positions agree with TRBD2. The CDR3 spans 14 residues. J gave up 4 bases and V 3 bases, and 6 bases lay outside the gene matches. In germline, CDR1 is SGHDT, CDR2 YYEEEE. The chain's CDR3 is CASSWGLNAETQYF. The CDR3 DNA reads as TGTGCCAGCAGCTGGGGACTAAATGCAGAGACCCAGTACTTC.

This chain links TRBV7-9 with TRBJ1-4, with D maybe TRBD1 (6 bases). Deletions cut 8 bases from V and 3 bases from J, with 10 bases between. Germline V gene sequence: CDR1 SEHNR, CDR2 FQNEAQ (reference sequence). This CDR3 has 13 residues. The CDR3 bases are TGTGCCAGCCGTGAGGGGGCTAATGAAAAACTGTTTTTT. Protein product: CASREGANEKLFF. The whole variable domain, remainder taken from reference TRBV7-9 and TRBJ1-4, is DTGVSQNPRHKITKRGQNVTFRCDPISEHNRLYWYRQTLGQGPEFLTYFQNEAQLEKSRLLSDRFSAERPKGSFSTLEIQRTEQGDSAMYLCASREGANEKLFFGSGTQLSVL.

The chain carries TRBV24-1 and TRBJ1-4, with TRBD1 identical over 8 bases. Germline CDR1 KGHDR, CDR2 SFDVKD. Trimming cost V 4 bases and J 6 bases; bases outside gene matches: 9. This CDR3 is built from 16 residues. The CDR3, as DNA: TGTGCCACCAGTGACTATACGACAGGGGAGGATGAAAAACTGTTTTTT. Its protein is CATSDYTTGEDEKLFF.

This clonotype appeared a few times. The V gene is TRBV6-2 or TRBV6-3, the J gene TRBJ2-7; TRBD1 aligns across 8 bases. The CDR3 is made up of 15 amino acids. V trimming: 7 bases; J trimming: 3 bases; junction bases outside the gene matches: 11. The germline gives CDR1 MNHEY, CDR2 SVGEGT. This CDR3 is CASTIRGTGGYEQYF. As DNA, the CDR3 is TGTGCCAGCACCATAAGAGGGACAGGAGGCTACGAGCAGTACTTC.

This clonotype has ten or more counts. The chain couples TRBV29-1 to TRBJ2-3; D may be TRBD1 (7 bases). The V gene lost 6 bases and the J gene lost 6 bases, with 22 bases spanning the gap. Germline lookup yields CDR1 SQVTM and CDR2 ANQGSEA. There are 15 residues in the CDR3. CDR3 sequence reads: CSVRGPGGTADTQYF. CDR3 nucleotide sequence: TGCAGCGTGCGGGGTCCAGGGGGTACAGCGGATACGCAGTATTTT.

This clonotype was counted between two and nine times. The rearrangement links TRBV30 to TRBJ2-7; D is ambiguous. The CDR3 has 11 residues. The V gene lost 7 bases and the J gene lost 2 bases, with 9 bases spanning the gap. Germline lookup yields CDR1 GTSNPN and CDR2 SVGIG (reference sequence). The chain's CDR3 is CAFSTAYEQYF. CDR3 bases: TGTGCCTTCAGCACGGCCTACGAGCAGTACTTC.